This TCR beta chain is from a study of blood T cell repertoires in COVID-19. Only one count was recorded for this clone. Seattle-derived patients entered the study during active infection and were followed longitudinally. Clones were read by immunoSEQ multiplex PCR, and TCRdb kept only the in-frame ones, dropping some. Of about 210,000 clones in the sample, approximately 80% were seen once. The CDR3 has 17 amino acids. The V gene lost 2 bases and the J gene lost 2 bases, with 16 bases spanning the gap. Germline loops: CDR1 MNHEY, CDR2 SVGEGT. The TCR was taken from a man in his 60s with COVID-19, enrolled during active disease. Specimen: peripheral blood. The V call is TRBV6-2 or TRBV6-3, the J call TRBJ2-1; possible D gene TRBD2, 7 bases. CDR3 sequence (DNA): TGTGCCAGCAGTTACGCGTTCGGGGGGCGCCCCTACAATGAGCAGTTCTTC. Protein product: CASSYAFGGRPYNEQFF.